This is a list of T cell receptor beta chains from one sample in a study of OX40 agonist ivuxolimab in advanced cancers. Sequencing was performed with immunoSEQ multiplex PCR; in TCRdb, only in-frame clones are kept and a portion is missing. The table lists roughly 57,000 clones, nearly 80% of them singletons. The starting material was CD4+ or CD8+ T cells sorted from blood, obtained in a trial of the OX40 agonist ivuxolimab. Receptors originate from an adult with an advanced solid tumor such as melanoma, head and neck, liver or kidney cancer. The CDR3 runs from the conserved cysteine through the conserved F or W. Each record gives: J gene, D gene, clone size, CDR3 length, V gene, CDR3 DNA, CDR3 protein. D genes are given only for firm matches. Clone size is not always given. Where it is, it says once, few, many or a class for expanded clones.

J gene: TRBJ2-2; D gene: NA; clone size: NA; CDR3 length: 15; V gene: TRBV28; CDR3 DNA: TGTGCCAGCAGTTTAACGGGAGCGAAACTCGGGGAGCTGTTTTTT; CDR3 protein: CASSLTGAKLGELFF
J gene: TRBJ1-4; D gene: NA; clone size: NA; CDR3 length: 16; V gene: TRBV7-2; CDR3 DNA: TGTGCCAGCAGCTTACTAGGACGCCCCTCTAATGAAAAACTGTTTTTT; CDR3 protein: CASSLLGRPSNEKLFF
J gene: TRBJ1-2; D gene: NA; clone size: medium-sized; CDR3 length: 15; V gene: TRBV19; CDR3 DNA: TGTGCCAGCGGGCGGAGGACAGACTCTAACTATGGCTACACCTTC; CDR3 protein: CASGRRTDSNYGYTF
J gene: TRBJ2-2; D gene: NA; clone size: NA; CDR3 length: 16; V gene: TRBV7-3; CDR3 DNA: TGTGCCAGCAGCTCATCCGGGACACTTAACACCGGGGAGCTGTTTTTT; CDR3 protein: CASSSSGTLNTGELFF
J gene: TRBJ1-3; D gene: NA; clone size: NA; CDR3 length: 13; V gene: TRBV6-5; CDR3 DNA: TGTGCCAGCAGCACAGGGTTGAGAAACACCATATATTTT; CDR3 protein: CASSTGLRNTIYF
J gene: TRBJ2-5; D gene: TRBD1; clone size: NA; CDR3 length: 13; V gene: TRBV2; CDR3 DNA: TGTGCCAGCAGTCCAGACAGGGATGGGACCCAGTACTTC; CDR3 protein: CASSPDRDGTQYF
J gene: TRBJ2-7; D gene: TRBD2; clone size: NA; CDR3 length: 21; V gene: TRBV4-1; CDR3 DNA: TGCGCCAGCAGCCACCCGGAGGCCGGACTAGCGGGGGCGCTAACCTCCTACGAGCAGTACTTC; CDR3 protein: CASSHPEAGLAGALTSYEQYF
J gene: TRBJ1-6; D gene: TRBD1; clone size: NA; CDR3 length: 17; V gene: TRBV28; CDR3 DNA: TGTGCCAGCAGTTTATATCACGACAGGGGTTATAATTCACCCCTCCACTTT; CDR3 protein: CASSLYHDRGYNSPLHF
J gene: TRBJ2-7; D gene: NA; clone size: once; CDR3 length: 11; V gene: TRBV6-5; CDR3 DNA: TGTGCCAGCAGTCCCCGTGAGGAGCAGTACTTC; CDR3 protein: CASSPREEQYF
J gene: TRBJ1-2; D gene: NA; clone size: NA; CDR3 length: 14; V gene: TRBV7-3; CDR3 DNA: TGTGCCAGCAGCTTAAGGGGGTCTAACTATGGCTACACCTTC; CDR3 protein: CASSLRGSNYGYTF
J gene: TRBJ1-6; D gene: NA; clone size: NA; CDR3 length: 15; V gene: TRBV5-8; CDR3 DNA: TGTGCCAGCAGCCGGCCCAGCTCCTATAATTCACCCCTCCACTTT; CDR3 protein: CASSRPSSYNSPLHF
J gene: TRBJ2-3; D gene: NA; clone size: few; CDR3 length: 16; V gene: TRBV14; CDR3 DNA: TGTGCCAGCAGCCAAGCCCAGGGGCTACGCACAGATACGCAGTATTTT; CDR3 protein: CASSQAQGLRTDTQYF
J gene: TRBJ1-1; D gene: TRBD1; clone size: NA; CDR3 length: 14; V gene: TRBV18; CDR3 DNA: TGTGCCAGCCAACCCCGACAGGGAAACACTGAAGCTTTCTTT; CDR3 protein: CASQPRQGNTEAFF
J gene: TRBJ2-7; D gene: NA; clone size: NA; CDR3 length: 14; V gene: TRBV15; CDR3 DNA: TGTGCCACCAGCAGAGCGGTCAGCTCCTACGAGCAGTACTTC; CDR3 protein: CATSRAVSSYEQYF
J gene: TRBJ1-2; D gene: NA; clone size: NA; CDR3 length: 12; V gene: TRBV6-5; CDR3 DNA: TGTGCCAGCAGTTCCAGACTCGATGGCTACACCTTC; CDR3 protein: CASSSRLDGYTF
J gene: TRBJ2-1; D gene: TRBD2; clone size: NA; CDR3 length: 14; V gene: TRBV4-1; CDR3 DNA: TGCGCCAGCAGCCGACTAGCGGGAGAACGAGGGCAGTTCTTC; CDR3 protein: CASSRLAGERGQFF
J gene: TRBJ2-7; D gene: NA; clone size: NA; CDR3 length: 14; V gene: TRBV5-1; CDR3 DNA: TGCGCCAGCAGCTTACAGGACATTTTCGGCGAGCAGTACTTC; CDR3 protein: CASSLQDIFGEQYF
J gene: TRBJ2-5; D gene: NA; clone size: NA; CDR3 length: 11; V gene: TRBV30; CDR3 DNA: TGTGCCTGGAGTGTAGGTGAGACCCAGTACTTC; CDR3 protein: CAWSVGETQYF
J gene: TRBJ2-1; D gene: TRBD1; clone size: NA; CDR3 length: 14; V gene: TRBV19; CDR3 DNA: TGTGCCAGTAGTACCCGGGACAGGGTAAATGAGCAGTTCTTC; CDR3 protein: CASSTRDRVNEQFF
J gene: TRBJ1-2; D gene: NA; clone size: NA; CDR3 length: 14; V gene: TRBV19; CDR3 DNA: TGTGCCAGTACAACGGACTCTTCCAACTATGGCTACACCTTC; CDR3 protein: CASTTDSSNYGYTF
J gene: TRBJ1-4; D gene: NA; clone size: NA; CDR3 length: 10; V gene: TRBV30; CDR3 DNA: TGTGCCTGGAGCCCTGAAAAACTGTTTTTT; CDR3 protein: CAWSPEKLFF
J gene: TRBJ2-7; D gene: TRBD1; clone size: NA; CDR3 length: 18; V gene: TRBV4-1; CDR3 DNA: TGCGCCAGCAGCCAAGAGTTGGGGACAGGGAGGCCAGGACGGGAGCAGTACTTC; CDR3 protein: CASSQELGTGRPGREQYF
J gene: TRBJ2-3; D gene: NA; clone size: NA; CDR3 length: 14; V gene: TRBV10-3; CDR3 DNA: TGTGCCATCAGGGGCGGGGTCCCCCGAGATACGCAGTATTTT; CDR3 protein: CAIRGGVPRDTQYF
J gene: TRBJ1-1; D gene: NA; clone size: few; CDR3 length: 16; V gene: TRBV5-6; CDR3 DNA: TGTGCCAGCAGCTTACTTTCGTGGGGCAGGGACACTGAAGCTTTCTTT; CDR3 protein: CASSLLSWGRDTEAFF
J gene: TRBJ2-5; D gene: TRBD1; clone size: NA; CDR3 length: 15; V gene: TRBV11-1; CDR3 DNA: TGTGCCAGCAGCACCTTGACAGGGGGTCTACAGACCCAGTACTTC; CDR3 protein: CASSTLTGGLQTQYF
J gene: TRBJ2-2; D gene: NA; clone size: NA; CDR3 length: 15; V gene: TRBV14; CDR3 DNA: TGTGCCAGCAGCCAAGAACTAGCGAACACCGGGGAGCTGTTTTTT; CDR3 protein: CASSQELANTGELFF
J gene: TRBJ1-2; D gene: NA; clone size: NA; CDR3 length: 15; V gene: TRBV5-4; CDR3 DNA: TGTGCCAGCAGCTTATGGACAGTGCAGGGCTATGGCTACACCTTC; CDR3 protein: CASSLWTVQGYGYTF
J gene: TRBJ1-5; D gene: TRBD1; clone size: NA; CDR3 length: 13; V gene: TRBV11-2; CDR3 DNA: TGTGCCAGCAGCTTTCAGGACAGGGAGCCCCAGCATTTT; CDR3 protein: CASSFQDREPQHF
J gene: TRBJ2-7; D gene: TRBD2; clone size: once; CDR3 length: 14; V gene: TRBV10-3; CDR3 DNA: TGTGCCATCAAGCCTAGCGGGGGGGAGGGCGAGCAGTACTTC; CDR3 protein: CAIKPSGGEGEQYF
J gene: TRBJ2-1; D gene: NA; clone size: NA; CDR3 length: 11; V gene: TRBV20-1; CDR3 DNA: TGCAGTGCGCCCACCCCAGGGGAGCAGTTCTTC; CDR3 protein: CSAPTPGEQFF
J gene: TRBJ1-2; D gene: TRBD1; clone size: NA; CDR3 length: 16; V gene: TRBV7-2; CDR3 DNA: TGTGCCAGCAGCTTGGGAGGACAGGGGGCGAACTATGGCTACACCTTC; CDR3 protein: CASSLGGQGANYGYTF
J gene: TRBJ2-1; D gene: NA; clone size: NA; CDR3 length: 14; V gene: TRBV7-2; CDR3 DNA: TGTGCCAGCAGCTTGGCGGGAAACTACAATGAGCAGTTCTTC; CDR3 protein: CASSLAGNYNEQFF